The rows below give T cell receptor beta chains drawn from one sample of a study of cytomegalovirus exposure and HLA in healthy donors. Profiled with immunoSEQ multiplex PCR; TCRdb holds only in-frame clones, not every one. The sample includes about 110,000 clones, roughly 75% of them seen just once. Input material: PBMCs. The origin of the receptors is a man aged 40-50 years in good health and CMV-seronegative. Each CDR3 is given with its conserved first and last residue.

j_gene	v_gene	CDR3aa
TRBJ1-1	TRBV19	CASTEGARSWTEAFF
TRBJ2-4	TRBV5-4	CASSQQGIQNIQYF
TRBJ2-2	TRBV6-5	CASRPNTGYTGELFF
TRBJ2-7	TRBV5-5	CASSLGGEGGRREQYF
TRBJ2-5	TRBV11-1	CASSSRRTQYF
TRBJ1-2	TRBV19	CASGDRLGYGYTF
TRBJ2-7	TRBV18	CASSQFQGTGGSEQYF
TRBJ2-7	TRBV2	CASSEHSYEQYF
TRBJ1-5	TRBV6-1	CASNKGQYNQPQHF
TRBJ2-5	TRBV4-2	CASSQADGAPGETQYF
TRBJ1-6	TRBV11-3	CASSLNDRVTNSPLHF
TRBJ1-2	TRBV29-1	CSVEWGGNYGYTF
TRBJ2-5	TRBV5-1	CASSIGLAETQYF